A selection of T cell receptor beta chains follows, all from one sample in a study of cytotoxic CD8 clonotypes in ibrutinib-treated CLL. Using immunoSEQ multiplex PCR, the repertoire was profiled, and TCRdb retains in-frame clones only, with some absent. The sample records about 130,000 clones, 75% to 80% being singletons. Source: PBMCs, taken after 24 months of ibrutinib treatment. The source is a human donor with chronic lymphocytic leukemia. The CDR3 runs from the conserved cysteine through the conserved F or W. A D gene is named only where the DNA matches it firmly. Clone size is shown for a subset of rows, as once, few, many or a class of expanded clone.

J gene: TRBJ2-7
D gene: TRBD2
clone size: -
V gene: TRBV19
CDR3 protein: CASSMGLAGAAGYEQYF
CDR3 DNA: TGTGCCAGTAGTATGGGTCTAGCGGGAGCCGCGGGGTACGAGCAGTACTTC

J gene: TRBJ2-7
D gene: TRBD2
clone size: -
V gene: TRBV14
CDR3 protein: CASSQGLAGGPRQYF
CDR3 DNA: TGTGCCAGCAGCCAAGGACTAGCGGGAGGGCCGCGGCAGTACTTC

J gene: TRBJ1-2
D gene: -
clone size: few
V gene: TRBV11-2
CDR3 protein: CASSLGQGIYGYTF
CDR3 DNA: TGTGCCAGCAGCTTAGGGCAGGGCATCTATGGCTACACCTTC

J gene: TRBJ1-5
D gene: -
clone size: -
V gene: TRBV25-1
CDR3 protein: CASSRGDQPQHF
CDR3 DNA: TGTGCCAGCAGTCGGGGTGATCAGCCCCAGCATTTT

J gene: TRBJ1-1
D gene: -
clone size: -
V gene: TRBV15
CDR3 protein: CATSRDPGAGLGAFF
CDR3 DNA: TGTGCCACCAGCAGAGATCCCGGGGCGGGGTTAGGGGCTTTCTTT

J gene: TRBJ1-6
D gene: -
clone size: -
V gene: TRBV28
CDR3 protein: CASSFRDMYNSPLHF
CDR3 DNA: TGTGCCAGCAGTTTCCGGGACATGTATAATTCACCCCTCCACTTT

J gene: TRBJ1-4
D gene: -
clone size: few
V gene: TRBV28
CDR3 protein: CASRGGEKLFF
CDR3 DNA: TGTGCCAGCCGGGGAGGTGAAAAACTGTTTTTT

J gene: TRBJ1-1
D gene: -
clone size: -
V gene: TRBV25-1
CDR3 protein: CASRAGMSREAFF
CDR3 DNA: TGTGCCAGCAGGGCCGGAATGAGCCGCGAAGCTTTCTTT

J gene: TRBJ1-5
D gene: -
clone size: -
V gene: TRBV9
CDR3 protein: CASSVGGGSQPQHF
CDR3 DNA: TGTGCCAGCAGCGTAGGTGGAGGGAGTCAGCCCCAGCATTTT

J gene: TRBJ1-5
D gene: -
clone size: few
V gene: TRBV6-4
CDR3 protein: CASSVPGPYSNQPQHF
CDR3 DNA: TGTGCCAGCAGTGTGCCAGGACCTTATAGCAATCAGCCCCAGCATTTT

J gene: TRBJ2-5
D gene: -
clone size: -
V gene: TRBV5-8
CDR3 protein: CASSLWETQYF
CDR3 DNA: TGTGCCAGCAGCTTGTGGGAGACCCAGTACTTC

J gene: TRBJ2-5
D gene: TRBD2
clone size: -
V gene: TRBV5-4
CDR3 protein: CASSPPGLAGRAWGTQYF
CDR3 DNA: TGTGCCAGCAGCCCGCCGGGACTAGCGGGGAGGGCATGGGGGACCCAGTACTTC

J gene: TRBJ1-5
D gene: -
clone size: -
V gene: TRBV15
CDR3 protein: CATSRDRAGNQPQHF
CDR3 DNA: TGTGCCACCAGCAGAGATCGGGCAGGCAATCAGCCCCAGCATTTT

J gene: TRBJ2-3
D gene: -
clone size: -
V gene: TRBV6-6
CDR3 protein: CASSYGPDTQYF
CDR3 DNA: TGTGCCAGCAGTTATGGGCCAGATACGCAGTATTTT

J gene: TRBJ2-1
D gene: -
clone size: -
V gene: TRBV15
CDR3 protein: CATSVDLSSYNEQFF
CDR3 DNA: TGTGCCACCAGCGTTGACTTGAGCTCCTACAATGAGCAGTTCTTC

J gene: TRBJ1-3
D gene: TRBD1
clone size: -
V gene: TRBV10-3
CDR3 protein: CATGPGQGALYSGNTIYF
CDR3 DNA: TGTGCCACCGGCCCGGGACAGGGCGCCCTTTACTCTGGAAACACCATATATTTT

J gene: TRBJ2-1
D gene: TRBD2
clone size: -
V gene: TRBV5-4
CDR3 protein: CASSWAGGSYNEQFF
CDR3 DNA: TGTGCCAGCAGCTGGGCGGGGGGCTCCTACAATGAGCAGTTCTTC

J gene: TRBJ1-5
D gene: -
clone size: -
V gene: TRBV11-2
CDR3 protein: CASSPGTTSNQPQHF
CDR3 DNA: TGTGCCAGCAGCCCGGGGACAACCAGCAATCAGCCCCAGCATTTT

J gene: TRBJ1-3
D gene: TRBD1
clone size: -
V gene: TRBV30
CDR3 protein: CAWQGGNTIYF
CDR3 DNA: TGTGCCTGGCAGGGGGGTAACACCATATATTTT

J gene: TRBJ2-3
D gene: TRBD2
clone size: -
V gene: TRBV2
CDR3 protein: CASSGGGPSGDTQYF
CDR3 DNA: TGTGCCAGCAGTGGAGGCGGCCCTAGCGGAGATACGCAGTATTTT

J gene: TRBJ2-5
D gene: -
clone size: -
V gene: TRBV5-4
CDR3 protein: CASSSQSGAGETQYF
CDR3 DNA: TGTGCCAGCAGCTCCCAGTCTGGGGCTGGAGAGACCCAGTACTTC

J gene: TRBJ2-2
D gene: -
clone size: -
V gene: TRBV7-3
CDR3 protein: CASSLYGVNTGELFF
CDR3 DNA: TGTGCCAGCAGCTTATACGGTGTTAACACCGGGGAGCTGTTTTTT

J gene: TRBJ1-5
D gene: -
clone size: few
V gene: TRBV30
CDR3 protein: CAWSVRLNQPQHF
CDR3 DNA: TGTGCCTGGAGTGTACGCTTGAATCAGCCCCAGCATTTT

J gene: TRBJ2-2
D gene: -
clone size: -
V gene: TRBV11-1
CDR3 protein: CASSQDSNTGELFF
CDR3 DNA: TGTGCCAGCAGCCAAGACAGTAACACCGGGGAGCTGTTTTTT

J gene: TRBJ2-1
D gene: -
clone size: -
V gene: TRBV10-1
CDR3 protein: CASSESGAGDNEQFF
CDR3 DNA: TGCGCCAGCAGTGAGTCGGGAGCCGGGGACAATGAGCAGTTCTTC

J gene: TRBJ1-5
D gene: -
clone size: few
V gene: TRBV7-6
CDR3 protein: CASSQAGQPQHF
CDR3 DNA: TGTGCCAGCAGCCAAGCGGGACAGCCCCAGCATTTT

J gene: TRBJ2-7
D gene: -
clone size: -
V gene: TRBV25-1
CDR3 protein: CASSEWGQEQYF
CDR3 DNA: TGTGCCAGCAGTGAATGGGGGCAAGAGCAGTACTTC

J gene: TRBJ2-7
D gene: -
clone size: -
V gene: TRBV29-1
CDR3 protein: CSAYSGYEQYF
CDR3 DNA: TGCAGCGCTTACTCGGGTTACGAGCAGTACTTC

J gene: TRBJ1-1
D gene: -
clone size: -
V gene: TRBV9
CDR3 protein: CASSPQLETEAFF
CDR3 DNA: TGTGCCAGCAGCCCACAGCTCGAAACTGAAGCTTTCTTT

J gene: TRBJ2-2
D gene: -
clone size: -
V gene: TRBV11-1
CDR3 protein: CASSFGGPDTNTGELFF
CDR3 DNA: TGTGCCAGCAGCTTTGGGGGGCCGGACACTAACACCGGGGAGCTGTTTTTT

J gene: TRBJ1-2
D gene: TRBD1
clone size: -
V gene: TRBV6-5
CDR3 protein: CASSYSGQPAYGYTF
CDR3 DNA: TGTGCCAGCAGTTACTCGGGACAGCCAGCCTATGGCTACACCTTC

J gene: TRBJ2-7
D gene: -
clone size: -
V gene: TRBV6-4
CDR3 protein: CASSYGAESSYEQYF
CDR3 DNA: TGTGCCAGCAGTTACGGGGCAGAGAGCTCCTACGAGCAGTACTTC

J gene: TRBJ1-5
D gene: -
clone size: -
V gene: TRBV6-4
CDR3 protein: CASSEQGGQPQHF
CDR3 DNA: TGTGCCAGCAGTGAACAGGGCGGTCAGCCCCAGCATTTT

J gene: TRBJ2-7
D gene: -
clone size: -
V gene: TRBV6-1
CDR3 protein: CASSRDPDYEQYF
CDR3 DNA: TGTGCCAGCAGCCGAGACCCGGACTACGAGCAGTACTTC

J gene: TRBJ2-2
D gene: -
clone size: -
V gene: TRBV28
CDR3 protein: CASSHPNTGELFF
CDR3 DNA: TGTGCCAGCTCCCACCCGAACACCGGGGAGCTGTTTTTT

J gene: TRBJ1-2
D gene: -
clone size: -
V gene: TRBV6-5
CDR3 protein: CASNPWGAGYGYTF
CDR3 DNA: TGTGCCAGCAACCCCTGGGGCGCGGGCTATGGCTACACCTTC

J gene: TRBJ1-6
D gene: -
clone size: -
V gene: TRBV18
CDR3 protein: CASSPFPENSPLHF
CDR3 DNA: TGTGCCAGCTCACCCTTTCCAGAAAATTCACCCCTCCACTTT

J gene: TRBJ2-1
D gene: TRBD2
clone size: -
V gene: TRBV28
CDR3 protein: CASSWVSGTYNEQFF
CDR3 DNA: TGTGCCAGCAGTTGGGTTAGCGGGACCTACAATGAGCAGTTCTTC

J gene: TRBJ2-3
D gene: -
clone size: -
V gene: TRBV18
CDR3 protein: CASSRADTQYF
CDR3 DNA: TGTGCCAGCTCACGAGCAGATACGCAGTATTTT

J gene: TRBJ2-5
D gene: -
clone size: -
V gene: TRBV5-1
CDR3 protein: CASSFGATETQYF
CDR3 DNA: TGCGCCAGCAGCTTCGGGGCGACCGAGACCCAGTACTTC

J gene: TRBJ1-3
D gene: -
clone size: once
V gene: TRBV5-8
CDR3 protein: CASSLGQSGNTIYF
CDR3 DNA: TGTGCCAGCAGCTTGGGGCAGTCTGGAAACACCATATATTTT

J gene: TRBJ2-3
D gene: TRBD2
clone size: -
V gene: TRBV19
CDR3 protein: CASSIFGGSSDTQYF
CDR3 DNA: TGTGCCAGTAGTATTTTCGGGGGGAGTTCAGATACGCAGTATTTT

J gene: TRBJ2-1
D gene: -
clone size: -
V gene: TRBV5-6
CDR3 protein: CASRLGPSSYNEQFF
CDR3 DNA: TGTGCCAGCAGGCTGGGTCCCAGCTCCTACAATGAGCAGTTCTTC

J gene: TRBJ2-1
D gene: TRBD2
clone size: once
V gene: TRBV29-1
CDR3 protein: CSVALSGRGEQFF
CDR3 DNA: TGCAGCGTGGCCCTTAGCGGGAGGGGTGAGCAGTTCTTC

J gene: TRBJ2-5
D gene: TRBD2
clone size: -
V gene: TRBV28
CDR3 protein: CASSRGTSEQETQYF
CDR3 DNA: TGTGCCAGCAGCCGGGGGACTAGCGAGCAAGAGACCCAGTACTTC

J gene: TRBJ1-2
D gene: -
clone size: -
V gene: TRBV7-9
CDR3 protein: CASSLGAVPYGYTF
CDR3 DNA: TGTGCCAGCAGCTTAGGGGCAGTTCCCTATGGCTACACCTTC

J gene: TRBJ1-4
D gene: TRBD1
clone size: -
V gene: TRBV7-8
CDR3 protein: CASSPGQGGEKLFF
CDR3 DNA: TGTGCCAGCAGCCCGGGACAGGGAGGGGAAAAACTGTTTTTT

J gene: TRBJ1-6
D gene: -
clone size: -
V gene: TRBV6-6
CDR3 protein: CASRGGHAGNSPLHF
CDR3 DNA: TGTGCCAGCAGGGGAGGCCACGCCGGTAATTCACCCCTCCACTTT

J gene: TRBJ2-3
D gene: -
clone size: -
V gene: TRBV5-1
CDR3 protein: CASSPGGWGTDTQYF
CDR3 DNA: TGCGCCAGCAGCCCGGGCGGGTGGGGCACAGATACGCAGTATTTT

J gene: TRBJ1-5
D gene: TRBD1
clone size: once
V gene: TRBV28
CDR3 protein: CASSLHRGGGNQPQHF
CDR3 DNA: TGTGCCAGCAGTTTACACAGGGGGGGCGGCAATCAGCCCCAGCATTTT

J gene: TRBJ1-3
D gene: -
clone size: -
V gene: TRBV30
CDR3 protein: CAWSPSGNTIYF
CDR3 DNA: TGTGCCTGGAGTCCCTCTGGAAACACCATATATTTT

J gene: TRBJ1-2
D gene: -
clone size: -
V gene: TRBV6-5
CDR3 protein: CASSYNSNPLNYGYTF
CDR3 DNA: TGTGCCAGCAGTTACAATTCGAACCCGCTTAACTATGGCTACACCTTC

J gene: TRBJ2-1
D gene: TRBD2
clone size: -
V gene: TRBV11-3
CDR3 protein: CASSLGLAGGEQFF
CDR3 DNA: TGTGCCAGCAGCTTAGGACTAGCGGGGGGCGAGCAGTTCTTC